Listed below are T cell receptor beta chains from one sample, sequenced in a study of OX40 agonist ivuxolimab in advanced cancers. TCRdb keeps only in-frame clones here, not all; method: immunoSEQ multiplex PCR. The data contain tens of thousands of clones, 86% of them seen just once; the ten biggest clones take up 15%. Sequencing used CD4+ or CD8+ T cells sorted from blood, obtained in a trial of the OX40 agonist ivuxolimab. These receptors originate from an adult with an advanced solid tumor such as melanoma, head and neck, liver or kidney cancer. Both conserved end residues are part of each CDR3. D genes are given only for firm matches. Clone size is not always given. Where it is, it says once, few, many or a class for expanded clones.

clone_size: .
j_call: TRBJ1-2
d_call: .
v_call: TRBV5-5
cdr3_nt: TGTGCCAGCAGCTTGGAAGCCAGGGGCTATGGCTACACCTTC
cdr3_aa: CASSLEARGYGYTF

clone_size: .
j_call: TRBJ2-1
d_call: .
v_call: TRBV10-2
cdr3_nt: TGCGCCAGCAGTGAGAACAGACGATCTAACAATGAGCAGTTCTTC
cdr3_aa: CASSENRRSNNEQFF

clone_size: .
j_call: TRBJ2-1
d_call: .
v_call: TRBV12-5
cdr3_nt: TGTGCTAGTGGGACCCCCCACGGGTACCCCTACAATGAGCAGTTCTTC
cdr3_aa: CASGTPHGYPYNEQFF

clone_size: once
j_call: TRBJ2-5
d_call: .
v_call: TRBV7-6
cdr3_nt: TGTGCCAGCAGCTTAGCTAGTGAGACCCAGTACTTC
cdr3_aa: CASSLASETQYF

clone_size: .
j_call: TRBJ1-3
d_call: .
v_call: TRBV9
cdr3_nt: TGTGCCAGCAGCGTAGCCATGGGGAGCTCTGGAAACACCATATATTTT
cdr3_aa: CASSVAMGSSGNTIYF

clone_size: .
j_call: TRBJ1-5
d_call: .
v_call: TRBV28
cdr3_nt: TGTGCCAGCAGCCCACCGGGAACCCCGATGGGCCAGCCCCAGCATTTT
cdr3_aa: CASSPPGTPMGQPQHF

clone_size: .
j_call: TRBJ2-3
d_call: .
v_call: TRBV5-1
cdr3_nt: TGCGCCAGCAGCCGGTTGGGGGTAAGCACAGATACGCAGTATTTT
cdr3_aa: CASSRLGVSTDTQYF

clone_size: .
j_call: TRBJ1-5
d_call: .
v_call: TRBV5-8
cdr3_nt: TGTGCCAGCAGCTTCCTGGGAGGTAGCAATCAGCCCCAGCATTTT
cdr3_aa: CASSFLGGSNQPQHF

clone_size: .
j_call: TRBJ2-1
d_call: TRBD2
v_call: TRBV11-3
cdr3_nt: TGTGCCAGCAGCTCTAGCGGGGCCTACAATGAGCAGTTCTTC
cdr3_aa: CASSSSGAYNEQFF

clone_size: once
j_call: TRBJ1-2
d_call: .
v_call: TRBV29-1
cdr3_nt: TGCAGCGCCGAGCCAGGGTATGGCTACACCTTC
cdr3_aa: CSAEPGYGYTF

clone_size: .
j_call: TRBJ1-2
d_call: .
v_call: TRBV29-1
cdr3_nt: TGCAGCGTTGACACAGCTATCTATGGCTACACCTTC
cdr3_aa: CSVDTAIYGYTF

clone_size: once
j_call: TRBJ2-6
d_call: .
v_call: TRBV7-9
cdr3_nt: TGTGCCAGCAGCTTGACAGAGACTGGGGCCAACGTCCTGACTTTC
cdr3_aa: CASSLTETGANVLTF

clone_size: few
j_call: TRBJ1-4
d_call: .
v_call: TRBV2
cdr3_nt: TGTGCCAGCAGTGAAATATACGTAGATGAAAAACTGTTTTTT
cdr3_aa: CASSEIYVDEKLFF

clone_size: .
j_call: TRBJ2-1
d_call: .
v_call: TRBV9
cdr3_nt: TGTGCCAGCAGCGTAGGACAGGGAGGCTACAATGAGCAGTTCTTC
cdr3_aa: CASSVGQGGYNEQFF

clone_size: once
j_call: TRBJ2-5
d_call: .
v_call: TRBV28
cdr3_nt: TGTGCCAGCAAGGGGGGACTCCTGTACCAAGAGACCCAGTACTTC
cdr3_aa: CASKGGLLYQETQYF

clone_size: .
j_call: TRBJ2-4
d_call: .
v_call: TRBV19
cdr3_nt: TGTGCCAGTAGTTCCGTAGAGATTTCGACCAAAAACATTCAGTACTTC
cdr3_aa: CASSSVEISTKNIQYF

clone_size: once
j_call: TRBJ1-2
d_call: .
v_call: TRBV9
cdr3_nt: TGTGCCAGCAGCGTAGAAGAGTGGGGTGGCTACACCTTC
cdr3_aa: CASSVEEWGGYTF